The subject of this entry is one T cell receptor (beta chain). Its specific antigen is unknown. No quality values exist for individual bases; no much larger clone is one base distant. This specimen belongs to a study of T cell responses to AZD1222 COVID-19 vaccine (dated by TCRdb to the early 2020s). Describing the broader study: A total of about 230 trial participants underwent TCR sequencing, of whom approximately 210 received two doses of AZD1222 and 26 received two doses of the MenACWY control vaccine. Trial participants were enrolled by age into 18-55, 56-69 and 70-plus year subgroups, with approximately 150, 28 and 58 TCR-sequenced participants respectively. Overall results and qualifications from the work: Spike-specific TCR breadth and depth rose significantly after two AZD1222 doses compared with day 0 and with MenACWY recipients. In the small 56-69-year group, the increase in depth fell short of significance, most likely because of low power. Because no day 14 peak-response samples were available, the repertoires could be characterized only after the peak T cell response. Reportedly, close to half of the unique spike-specific TCRs recognized epitopes lying outside the regions that are mutated in the B.1.351 and B.1.1.7 variants. The vaccine-associated CD4 TCRs covered the entire spike protein, and the dominant responses fell in regions 160-218 and 743-854. Conclusions about previously exposed vaccinees are limited because only five to seven AZD1222 recipients were SARS-CoV-2 seropositive at baseline. Participants were mostly white British, with more females than males. The authors suggested clonal diversity may have been underestimated.

The CDR3 regions of human TCRbeta chains were analyzed by immunosequencing. As for how the authors treated the data: Repertoire TCRs were matched against a reference library of SARS-CoV-2-specific TCRs generated with the MIRA antigen-specificity platform. Breadth was defined as the fraction of unique TCRs that were SARS-CoV-2-associated. Depth was defined as the fraction of total T cells that were SARS-CoV-2-associated. Using the MIRA data, every spike-specific TCR was mapped to the spike region that the TCR reacted to and assigned to either a CD4 or a CD8 class. Log10-transformed breadth and depth values were compared by one-way ANOVA with Sidak's multiple comparisons tests. Drawn from immuneACCESS, this table holds only the in-frame rearrangements with V and J called that TCRdb kept. Clones are partly lost; checked studies trace under half to an unresolved V gene and leave the rest unexplained. V and J calls and clone size are given by that table; D and trimming were obtained from the DNA. The sample includes around 99,000 clones, with 92% observed a single time. The ten largest clones take up under 9.5% of the sample.

Taken with the paper, the label for time point translates to: about 28 days (+/-7) after the second vaccine dose. AZD1222 recipients given second doses at about 4 weeks or at about 12 weeks were pooled, since spike-specific TCR depth and breadth were not found to differ between the two schedules. The vaccinee samples were drawn from two UK trials, COV001 and COV002, one of which was a single-blind randomized controlled phase 2/3 trial testing AZD1222 (ChAdOx1 nCoV-19) in healthy adults. For TCRbeta chain sequencing, PBMC samples were collected from trial participants at day 0 and at day 28 after the second dose. The sequencing here drew on peripheral blood, taken 28 days after the second AZD1222 dose. The TCR originated in an adult who received the AZD1222 COVID-19 vaccine.

CDR3 loop: CASSLEWGVSGANVLTF. The nucleotide sequence is given as TGTGCCAGCAGCTTAGAGTGGGGCGTCTCTGGGGCCAACGTCCTGACTTTC. This chain joins TRBV7-3 to TRBJ2-6; the D region possibly corresponds to TRBD1 (5 bases align). From the cysteine up to the phenylalanine, the CDR3 has a length of 17 residues. The DNA shown is the 51-base CDR3, in frame from base 1. Looking up the germline V gene yields CDR1 SGHTA and CDR2 FQGTGA. V sheds 2 bases and J sheds 0 bases, leaving 11 bases between their ends.